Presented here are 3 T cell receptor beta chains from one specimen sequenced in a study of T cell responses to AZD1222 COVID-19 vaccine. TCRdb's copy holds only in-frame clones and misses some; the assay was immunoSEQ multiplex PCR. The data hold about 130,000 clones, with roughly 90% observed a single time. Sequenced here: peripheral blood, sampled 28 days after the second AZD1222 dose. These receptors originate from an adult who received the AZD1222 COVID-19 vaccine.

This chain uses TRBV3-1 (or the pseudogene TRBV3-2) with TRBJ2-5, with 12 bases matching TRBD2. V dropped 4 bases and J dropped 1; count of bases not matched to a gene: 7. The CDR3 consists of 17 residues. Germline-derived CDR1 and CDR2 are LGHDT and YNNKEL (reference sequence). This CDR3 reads CASSPRTSGALQETQYF. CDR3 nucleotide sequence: TGTGCCAGCAGCCCTCGGACTAGCGGGGCGCTCCAAGAGACCCAGTACTTC.

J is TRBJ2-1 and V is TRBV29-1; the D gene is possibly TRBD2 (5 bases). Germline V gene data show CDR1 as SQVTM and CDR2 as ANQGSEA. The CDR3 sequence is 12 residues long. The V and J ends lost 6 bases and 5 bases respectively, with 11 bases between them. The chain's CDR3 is CSVGIWDNEQFF. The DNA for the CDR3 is TGCAGCGTCGGGATCTGGGACAATGAGCAGTTCTTC.

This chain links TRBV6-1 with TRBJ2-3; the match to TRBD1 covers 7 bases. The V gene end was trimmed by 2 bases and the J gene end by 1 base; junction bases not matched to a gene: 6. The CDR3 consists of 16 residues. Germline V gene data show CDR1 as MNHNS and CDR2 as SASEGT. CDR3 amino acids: CASSEQGGWGTDTQYF. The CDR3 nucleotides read TGTGCCAGCAGTGAACAAGGGGGCTGGGGCACAGATACGCAGTATTTT.